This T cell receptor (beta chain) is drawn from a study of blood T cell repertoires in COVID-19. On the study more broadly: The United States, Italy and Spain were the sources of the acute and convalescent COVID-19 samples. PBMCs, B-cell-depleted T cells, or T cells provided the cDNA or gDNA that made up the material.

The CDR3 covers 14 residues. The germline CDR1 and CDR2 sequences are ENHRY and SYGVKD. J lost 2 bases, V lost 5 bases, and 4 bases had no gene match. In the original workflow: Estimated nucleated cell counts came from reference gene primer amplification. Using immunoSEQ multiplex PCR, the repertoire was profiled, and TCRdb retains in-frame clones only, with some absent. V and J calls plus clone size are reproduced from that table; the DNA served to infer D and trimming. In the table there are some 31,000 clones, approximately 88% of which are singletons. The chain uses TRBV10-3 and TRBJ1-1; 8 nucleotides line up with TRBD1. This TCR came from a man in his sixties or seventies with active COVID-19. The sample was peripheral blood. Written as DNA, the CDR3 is TGTGCCATCAGTCCCGGACAGGGTAACACTGAAGCTTTCTTT. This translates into CAISPGQGNTEAFF.